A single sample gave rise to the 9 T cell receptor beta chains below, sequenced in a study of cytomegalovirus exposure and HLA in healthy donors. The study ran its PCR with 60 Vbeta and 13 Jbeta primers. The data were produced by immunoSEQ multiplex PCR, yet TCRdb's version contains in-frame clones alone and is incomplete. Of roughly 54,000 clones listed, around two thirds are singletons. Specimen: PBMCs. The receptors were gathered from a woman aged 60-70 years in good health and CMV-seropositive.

The CDR3 nucleotides read TGTGCCAGCAGCGTAGGGGCAAGTAGAGAGACCCAGTACTTC. Amino acids: CASSVGASRETQYF. The V call is TRBV9, the J call TRBJ2-5; D gene unclear. The V gene lost 0 bases and the J gene lost 4 bases, with 10 bases spanning the gap. Germline CDR1 is SGDLS and CDR2 is YYNGEE. This CDR3 has 14 residues.

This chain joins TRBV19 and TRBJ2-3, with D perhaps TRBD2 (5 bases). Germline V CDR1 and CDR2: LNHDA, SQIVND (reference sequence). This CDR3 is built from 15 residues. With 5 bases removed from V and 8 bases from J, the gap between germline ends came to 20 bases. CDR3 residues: CASSLSQAVSLTQYF. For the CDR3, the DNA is TGTGCCAGTAGTCTCTCCCAAGCGGTCTCCCTTACGCAGTATTTT.

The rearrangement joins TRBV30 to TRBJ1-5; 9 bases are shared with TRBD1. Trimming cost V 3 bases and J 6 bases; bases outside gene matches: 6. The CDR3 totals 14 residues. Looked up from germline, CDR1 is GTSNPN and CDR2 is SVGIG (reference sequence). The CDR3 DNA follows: TGTGCCTGGAGCCTGACAGGGGGTTTTCAGCCCCAGCATTTT. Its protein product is CAWSLTGGFQPQHF.

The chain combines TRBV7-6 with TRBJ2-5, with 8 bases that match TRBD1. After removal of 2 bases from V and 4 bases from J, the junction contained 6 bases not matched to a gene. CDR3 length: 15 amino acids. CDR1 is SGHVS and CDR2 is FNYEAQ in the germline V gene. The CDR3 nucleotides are TGTGCCAGCAGCTTATCTGCAGGGGGCTTAGAGACCCAGTACTTC. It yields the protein CASSLSAGGLETQYF.

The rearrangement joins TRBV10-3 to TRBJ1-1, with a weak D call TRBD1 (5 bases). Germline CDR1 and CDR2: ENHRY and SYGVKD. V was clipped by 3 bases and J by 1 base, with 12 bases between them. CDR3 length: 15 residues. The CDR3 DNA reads TGTGCCATCAGTGAACTCGACGGACAGAACACTGAAGCTTTCTTT. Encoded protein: CAISELDGQNTEAFF.

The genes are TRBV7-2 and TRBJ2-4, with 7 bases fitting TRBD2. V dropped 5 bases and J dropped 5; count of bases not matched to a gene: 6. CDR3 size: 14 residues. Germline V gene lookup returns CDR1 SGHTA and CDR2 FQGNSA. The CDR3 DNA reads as TGTGCCAGCAGCGCCGGGGGGTCTGAAAACATTCAGTACTTC. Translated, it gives CASSAGGSENIQYF.

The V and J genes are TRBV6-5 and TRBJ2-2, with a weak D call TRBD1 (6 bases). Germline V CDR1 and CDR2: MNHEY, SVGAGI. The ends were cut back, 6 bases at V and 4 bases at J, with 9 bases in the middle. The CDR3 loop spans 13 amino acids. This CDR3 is CASRRGGTGELFF. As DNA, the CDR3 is TGTGCCAGCAGGAGAGGGGGCACCGGGGAGCTGTTTTTT.

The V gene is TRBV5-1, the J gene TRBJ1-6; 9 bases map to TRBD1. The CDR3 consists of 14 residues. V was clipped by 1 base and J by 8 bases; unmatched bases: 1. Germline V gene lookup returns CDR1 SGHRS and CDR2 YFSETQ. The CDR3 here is CASSLTGGDSPLHF. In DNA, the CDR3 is TGCGCCAGCAGCTTGACAGGGGGCGATTCACCCCTCCACTTT.

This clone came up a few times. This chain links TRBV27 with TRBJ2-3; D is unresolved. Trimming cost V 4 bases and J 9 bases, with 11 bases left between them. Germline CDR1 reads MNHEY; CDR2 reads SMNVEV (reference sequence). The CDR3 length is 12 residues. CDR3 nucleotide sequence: TGTGCCAGCAGTTCTAGGAGCCAGACGCAGTATTTT. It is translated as CASSSRSQTQYF.